What follows are 5 T cell receptor beta chains derived from one specimen sequenced in a study of T cells in Graves' hyperthyroidism and ophthalmopathy. Amplification of TCR beta CDR3 regions was performed using RNA transcripts as template. RT-PCR in the first round (using the HTBI primer set) targeted the TCR CDR3. TCRdb reprocessed the multiplex PCR reads via MiXCR and lists one record per CDR3 protein. Counted here are around 480,000 distinct CDR3 sequences, roughly 14% occurring once; the ten biggest clones make up about 17%. The sequencing input was blood. The receptors come from a woman aged 18-30 years with Graves' hyperthyroidism.

There are many counts of this clonotype. The chain is built from TRBV6-1 and TRBJ1-1, with D perhaps matching TRBD1 (5 bases). Trimming shortened V by 8 bases and J by 7 bases, and 20 bases separated the two germline ends. From germline, CDR1 is MNHNS and CDR2 SASEGT. The CDR3 runs 14 residues. CDR3 coding DNA: TGTGCCAGCCCGTTAGGGGCAGGGACCGATGAAGCTTTCTTT. Protein sequence: CASPLGAGTDEAFF.

This clonotype was picked up many times. The rearrangement joins TRBV18 to TRBJ1-1, with D unresolved. Germline CDR1 reads KGHSH; CDR2 reads LQKENI. V lost 10 bases to trimming and J lost 3 bases, with 15 bases between them. CDR3 length: 13 residues. CDR3 bases: TGTGCCACCGAACAGACTCCTCACACTGAAGCTTTCTTT. The encoded protein is CATEQTPHTEAFF.

This clonotype appeared many times. CDR3 sequence: CASSRQGGGNEQFF. CDR3 coding DNA: TGTGCCAGTAGTAGACAAGGAGGTGGCAATGAGCAGTTCTTC. The V and J genes are TRBV19 and TRBJ2-1, with a possible D match to TRBD2 (5 bases). The CDR3 consists of 14 residues. The V and J ends lost 4 bases and 6 bases respectively, with 13 bases between them. CDR1 LNHDA and CDR2 SQIVND come from the germline V gene (reference sequence).

This clonotype has only a few counts. The DNA for the CDR3 is TGTGCCACCAGGCATTTCTCTGGAAACACCATATATTTT. Its translation is CATRHFSGNTIYF. The rearrangement joins TRBV15 to TRBJ1-3; no firm D call. The germline CDR1 and CDR2 sequences are LNHNV and YYDKDF (reference sequence). The V end lost 6 bases, the J end lost 0 bases, and 6 bases lay between the germline ends. The CDR3 runs to 13 residues.

This clonotype was picked up many times. The chain carries TRBV12-3 or TRBV12-4 and TRBJ2-6; a weak D match, TRBD1 (6 bases). Deletions cut 10 bases from V and 0 bases from J, with 10 bases between. The CDR3 sequence is 14 residues long. The CDR3 sequence: CATRQDSGANVLTF. DNA of the CDR3: TGTGCCACCCGACAGGACTCTGGGGCCAACGTCCTGACTTTC.